This T cell receptor beta chain emerged from a study of beta chain features in type 1 diabetes. Study outcomes and limitations: Naive, central memory and regulatory TCRB repertoires appeared more similar among patients than healthy donors.

The authors reverse transcribed all of the isolated RNA, so sequencing captured expressed TCRB transcripts. Sequencing produced, on average, roughly 1 million reads for the stem cell-like memory T cell samples. Data came from immunoSEQ multiplex PCR; TCRdb stores just in-frame clones and leaves some out. The profile shows about 110,000 clones, approximately 37% of them singletons. About this clone itself: The antigen remains unidentified.

This CDR3 has 13 amino acids. Germline lookup yields CDR1 LNHNV and CDR2 YYDKDF (reference sequence). V shed 6 bases and J shed 1 base, with 9 bases lying between them. This clonotype was sampled from a woman aged 18-30 years in good health. This chain uses TRBV15 with TRBJ1-1; possibly TRBD1 for D (5 bases). The sample taken for sequencing was stem cell memory CD4+ T cells from blood. The CDR3 region has the DNA TGTGCCACCAGAGAGACAGCGAACACTGAAGCTTTCTTT. The encoded protein is CATRETANTEAFF.